The 21 T cell receptor beta chains given below trace back to one sample, sequenced in a study of blood T cells in healthy people across ages. Next came a second PCR, run for roughly 6 to 11 cycles, which used a sample-barcoded 5' primer along with a J-beta primer mix. TCRdb reanalysed the 5' RACE reads using MiXCR and keeps one entry per CDR3 protein. Among approximately 810,000 distinct CDR3 sequences listed, 25% to 35% were seen once. The sequenced sample was blood. All receptors come from a woman aged 80 or over in good health.

The chain joins TRBV6-6 to TRBJ1-4; 7 bases agree with TRBD1. Unmatched junction bases numbered 5, after V lost 6 bases and J lost 7 bases. The length of the CDR3 is 13 residues. Germline CDR1 MNHNY, CDR2 SVGAGI (reference sequence). CDR3 sequence: CASSPTGFEKLFF. The CDR3 DNA follows: TGTGCCAGCAGCCCGACAGGGTTTGAAAAACTGTTTTTT.

A remark on this clonotype: A much larger clone differs by one base, so this may be a read error. The chain combines TRBV20-1 with TRBJ1-2; D unclear. This CDR3 has 12 amino acids. Per germline, CDR1 DFQATT and CDR2 SNEGSKA (reference sequence). CDR3 DNA: TGCAGGGCGGACGGAGCGCCCTATGGCTACACCTTC. It encodes CRADGAPYGYTF.

Comment on this clonotype: Possible read error: a much larger clone is one base away. The J gene is TRBJ2-3, the V gene TRBV12-3 or TRBV12-4; no clear D gene. This CDR3 is built from 12 residues. Deletions cut 3 bases from V and 8 bases from J, with 9 bases between. In nucleotides, the CDR3 is TGTGCCAGCAGTTTTTCACGAGGTACGCAGTATTTT. This gives the protein CASSFSRGTQYF.

This clonotype came up many times. The chain links TRBV20-1 to TRBJ1-1; D not resolved. With 1 base removed from V and 9 bases from J, the gap between germline ends came to 27 bases. The CDR3 runs to 17 residues. CDR1 is DFQATT and CDR2 is SNEGSKA in the germline V gene (reference sequence). The CDR3 reads CSARVGPGQPGGGQAFF. CDR3 DNA: TGCAGTGCTAGAGTTGGCCCGGGCCAACCGGGAGGCGGACAAGCTTTCTTT.

As to this clonotype: A much larger clone differs from this one at a single base, so this may be a read error. The V and J genes are TRBV6-2 or TRBV6-3 and TRBJ1-2, with TRBD1 as a possible D gene (5 bases). V was shortened by 8 bases and J by 0 bases, with 13 bases between the two germline ends. Looked up from germline, CDR1 is MNHEY and CDR2 is SVGEGT. The CDR3 extends over 14 amino acids. In nucleotides, the CDR3 is TGTGCCAGCGGACGGGACGGACCTAACTATGGCTACACCTTC. It yields the protein CASGRDGPNYGYTF.

This clonotype has a count of ten or more. V gene TRBV7-2 combines with J gene TRBJ2-1; unclear D gene. This CDR3 contains 9 residues. Germline CDR1 and CDR2: SGHTA and FQGNSA. The CDR3 bases are TGTGCTACGCCCAATGAGCAGTTCTTC. Translating it yields CATPNEQFF.

This clonotype was seen a few times. V and J are TRBV29-1 and TRBJ2-1; maybe TRBD1 (6 bases). The J call may be mistaken, given a closer DNA end match to TRBJ2-7. The length of the CDR3 is 14 residues. In germline, CDR1 is SQVTM, CDR2 ANQGSEA. CDR3 nucleotides: TGCAGCGTTGACGGGGACACCTCTTACAATGAGCAGTACTTC. The encoded protein is CSVDGDTSYNEQYF.

Concerning this clonotype: Since a much larger clone is just one base distant, this may be a read error. The J gene is TRBJ2-7, the V gene TRBV6-5; 11 bases line up with TRBD2. The end of the DNA is better explained by TRBJ2-5, so the J call may be wrong. Per the germline V gene, CDR1 is MNHEY and CDR2 is SVGAGI. This CDR3 is built from 16 residues. CDR3 bases: TGTGCCAGCAGTCTCACTAGCGGGGGCCTCAAAGAGACCCAGTACTTC. Residues: CASSLTSGGLKETQYF.

J is TRBJ1-1 and V is TRBV12-3 or TRBV12-4; 7 bases agree with TRBD1. The CDR3 covers 17 residues. With 3 bases clipped from V and 4 bases from J, the junction kept 14 bases outside the gene matches. The CDR3 DNA follows: TGTGCCAGCAGTTTCTTGAAATCAGGGGGGGTGGGCACTGAAGCTTTCTTT. Its translation: CASSFLKSGGVGTEAFF.

A note on this clonotype: This clone may be a read error of a much larger clone one base away. The chain couples TRBV3-1 to TRBJ2-1; 10 bases fit TRBD1. The length of the CDR3 is 14 residues. Germline V CDR1 and CDR2: LGHDT, YNNKEL (reference sequence). CDR3 in DNA: TGTGCCAGCAGCCGCGGGACAGGGGCCAATGAGCGGTTCTTC. It specifies CASSRGTGANERFF.

This clonotype was observed a few times. A much larger clone differs from this one at a single base, so this may be a read error. This chain connects TRBV18 to TRBJ2-5, with a weak D call TRBD2 (6 bases). Germline lookup yields CDR1 KGHSH and CDR2 LQKENI. The V end was cut by 5 bases, the J end by 11 bases, with 15 bases between. This CDR3 is built from 12 residues. CDR3 residues: CASSSGRNEQYF. CDR3 nucleotides: TGTGCCAGCTCATCAGGGAGGAATGAGCAGTACTTC.

Remarks on this clonotype: At one boundary the junction diverges from the germline segment, which might be a read error. CDR3 amino acids: CASSLSGESADAQYF. Written as DNA, the CDR3 is TGTGCCAGCAGTCTTAGCGGGGAAAGCGCAGATGCGCAGTATTTT. The rearrangement links TRBV12-3 or TRBV12-4 to TRBJ2-3, with 8 bases lining up with TRBD2. This CDR3 region has 15 residues.

This clonotype was counted at least ten times. The rearrangement joins TRBV4-3 to TRBJ2-3; weak D call: TRBD1 (6 bases). V shed 0 bases and J shed 2 bases, with 12 bases lying between them. The CDR3 sequence is 16 residues long. Germline CDR1 and CDR2: LGHNA and YSLEER. The CDR3 loop reads CASSQDRDRLTDTQYF. Written as DNA, the CDR3 is TGCGCCAGCAGCCAAGATCGAGACAGGCTCACAGATACGCAGTATTTT.

This clonotype was recorded at least ten times. The rearrangement links TRBV6-2 or TRBV6-3 to TRBJ2-5; TRBD2 matches at 7 bases. This CDR3 region has 14 residues. V lost 5 bases and J lost 13; bases outside the gene matches: 16. Looked up from germline, CDR1 is MNHEY and CDR2 is SVGEGT. The DNA of the CDR3 is TGTGCCAGCAGTGCCCTCCGGGACTACGACCTCCCGTACTTC. Its protein product is CASSALRDYDLPYF.

This clonotype has more than one count but fewer than ten. The chain joins TRBV12-3 or TRBV12-4 to TRBJ1-1; D is ambiguous. Trimming left V 3 bases short and J 0 bases short, with 17 bases between. CDR3 length: 17 residues. This chain's CDR3 is CASSLWTLRLMNTEAFF. CDR3 nucleotides: TGTGCCAGCAGTTTGTGGACTCTACGACTAATGAACACTGAAGCTTTCTTT.

This clonotype was recorded at least ten times. The gene calls are TRBV28 and TRBJ2-3; D possibly uses TRBD1 or TRBD2 (5 bases each). Germline V CDR1 and CDR2: MDHEN, SYDVKM. The CDR3 loop spans 14 amino acids. Trimming shortened V by 7 bases and J by 0 bases, and 11 bases separated the two germline ends. For the CDR3, the DNA is TGTGCCAGCACGGGGCTAGAGAGCACAGATACGCAGTATTTT. Translating it yields CASTGLESTDTQYF.

This clonotype was seen a handful of times. The chain recombines TRBV20-1 with TRBJ1-5; D is possibly TRBD1 (5 bases). V lost 0 bases to trimming and J lost 3 bases, with 6 bases between them. Germline V gene data show CDR1 as DFQATT and CDR2 as SNEGSKA (reference sequence). CDR3 length equals 13 residues. The CDR3 loop reads CSARETDNQPQHF. In DNA, the CDR3 is TGCAGTGCTAGAGAGACAGACAATCAGCCCCAGCATTTT.

This clonotype has a count of ten or more. The chain recombines TRBV6-1 with TRBJ1-2, with D possibly matching TRBD1 (5 bases). V was trimmed by 2 bases and J by 5 bases, leaving 6 bases between them. The germline gives CDR1 MNHNS, CDR2 SASEGT. CDR3 length equals 12 residues. CDR3 bases: TGTGCCAGCAGTGAAAGGGGATATGGCTACACCTTC. Encoded protein: CASSERGYGYTF.

This clonotype has a count of ten or more. V usage is TRBV20-1 and J usage is TRBJ1-5; 7 positions match TRBD1. In germline, CDR1 is DFQATT, CDR2 SNEGSKA (reference sequence). CDR3 length: 13 amino acids. The junction had 5 bases not matched to a gene; V was cut back by 4 bases and J by 5 bases. The CDR3 sequence is CSATDRADQPQHF. The CDR3 coding sequence is TGCAGTGCTACCGACAGGGCCGATCAGCCCCAGCATTTT.

This clonotype was counted a few times. The chain has TRBV18 and TRBJ2-6, with D tentatively TRBD1 (6 bases). The CDR3 totals 15 residues. Germline loops: CDR1 KGHSH, CDR2 LQKENI. V was trimmed by 4 bases and J by 3 bases, leaving 10 bases between them. The CDR3: CASSQQGFGANVLTF. The CDR3 DNA is TGTGCCAGCTCACAACAGGGTTTTGGGGCCAACGTCCTGACTTTC. Variable domain in full (rest from reference TRBV18 and TRBJ2-6): NAGVMQNPRHLVRRRGQEARLRCSPMKGHSHVYWYRQLPEEGLKFMVYLQKENIIDESGMPKERFSAEFPKEGPSILRIQQVVRGDSAAYFCASSQQGFGANVLTFGAGSRLTVL.

The chain employs TRBV29-1 and TRBJ2-7; tentatively, D is TRBD1 (7 bases). The CDR3 contains 14 residues. The germline CDR1 and CDR2 sequences are SQVTM and ANQGSEA. The ends were cut back, 4 bases at V and 2 bases at J, with 15 bases in the middle. CDR3 amino acids: CSVGGGGGPYEQYF. The CDR3 nucleotides are TGCAGCGTTGGAGGTGGAGGGGGCCCCTACGAGCAGTACTTC.